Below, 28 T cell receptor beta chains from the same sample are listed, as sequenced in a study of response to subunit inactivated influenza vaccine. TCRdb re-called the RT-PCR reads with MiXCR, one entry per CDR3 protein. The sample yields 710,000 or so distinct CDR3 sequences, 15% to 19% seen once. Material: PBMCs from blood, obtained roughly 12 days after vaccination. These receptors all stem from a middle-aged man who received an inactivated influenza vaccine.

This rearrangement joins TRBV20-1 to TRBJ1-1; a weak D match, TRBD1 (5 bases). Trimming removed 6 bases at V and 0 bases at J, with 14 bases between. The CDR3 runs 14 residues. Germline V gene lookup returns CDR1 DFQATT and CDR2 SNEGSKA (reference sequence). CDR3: CSAIVGGMNTEAFF. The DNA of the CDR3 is TGCAGTGCGATCGTGGGGGGTATGAACACTGAAGCTTTCTTT.

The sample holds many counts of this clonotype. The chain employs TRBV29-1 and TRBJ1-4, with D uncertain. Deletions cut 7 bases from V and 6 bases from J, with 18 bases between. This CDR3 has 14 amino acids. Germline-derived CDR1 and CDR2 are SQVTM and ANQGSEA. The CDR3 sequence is CSAAVSDPYEKLFF. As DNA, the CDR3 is TGCAGCGCTGCCGTGTCCGACCCGTATGAAAAACTGTTTTTT.

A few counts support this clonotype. The CDR3 DNA reads as TGTGCCAGCAGAACCGGGACAGGGGTCACAGATACGCAGTATTTT. Amino acid sequence: CASRTGTGVTDTQYF. The gene calls are TRBV7-9 and TRBJ2-3; 10 bases fit TRBD1. The CDR3 length is 15 residues. Germline CDR1 and CDR2: SEHNR and FQNEAQ (reference sequence). After removal of 6 bases from V and 2 bases from J, the junction contained 5 bases not matched to a gene.

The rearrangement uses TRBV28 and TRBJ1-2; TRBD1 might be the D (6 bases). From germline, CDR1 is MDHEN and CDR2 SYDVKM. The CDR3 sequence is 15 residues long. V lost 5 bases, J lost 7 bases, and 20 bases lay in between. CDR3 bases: TGTGCCAGCAGTAAGACCGGGACAAGGGGGGCTGGCTACACCTTC. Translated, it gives CASSKTGTRGAGYTF.

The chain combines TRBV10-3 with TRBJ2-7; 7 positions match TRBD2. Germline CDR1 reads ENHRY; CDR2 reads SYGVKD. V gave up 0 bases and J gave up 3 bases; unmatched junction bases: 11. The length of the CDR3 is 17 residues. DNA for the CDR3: TGTGCCATCAGTGAGTCGAACTGGCGGGAGAGGAACTACGAGCAGTACTTC. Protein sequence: CAISESNWRERNYEQYF.

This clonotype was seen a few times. The CDR3 spells CASSQDTGQGNEKLFF. DNA of the CDR3: TGCGCCAGCAGCCAAGATACGGGACAGGGGAATGAAAAACTGTTTTTT. The genes are TRBV4-3 and TRBJ1-4, with TRBD1 identical over 10 bases. Trimming cost V 0 bases and J 5 bases; bases outside gene matches: 3. Germline-derived CDR1 and CDR2 are LGHNA and YSLEER. The CDR3 spans 16 residues.

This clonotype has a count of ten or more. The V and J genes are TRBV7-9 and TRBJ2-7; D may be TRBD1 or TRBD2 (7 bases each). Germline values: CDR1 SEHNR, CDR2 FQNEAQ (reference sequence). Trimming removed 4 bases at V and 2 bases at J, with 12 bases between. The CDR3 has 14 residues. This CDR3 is CASSSRGGTYEQYF. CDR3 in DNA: TGTGCCAGCAGCTCCAGGGGGGGAACCTACGAGCAGTACTTC. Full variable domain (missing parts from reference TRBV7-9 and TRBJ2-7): DTGVSQNPRHKITKRGQNVTFRCDPISEHNRLYWYRQTLGQGPEFLTYFQNEAQLEKSRLLSDRFSAERPKGSFSTLEIQRTEQGDSAMYLCASSSRGGTYEQYFGPGTRLTVT.

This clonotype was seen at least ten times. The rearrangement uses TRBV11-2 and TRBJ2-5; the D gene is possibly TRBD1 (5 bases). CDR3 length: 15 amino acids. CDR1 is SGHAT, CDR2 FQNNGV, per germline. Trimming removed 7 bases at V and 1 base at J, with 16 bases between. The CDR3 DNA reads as TGTGCCAGCACCCCGATGGGTAGGGGCCAAGAGACCCAGTACTTC. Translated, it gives CASTPMGRGQETQYF. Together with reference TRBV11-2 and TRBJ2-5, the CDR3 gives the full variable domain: EAGVAQSPRYKIIEKRQSVAFWCNPISGHATLYWYQQILGQGPKLLIQFQNNGVVDDSQLPKDRFSAERLKGVDSTLKIQPAKLEDSAVYLCASTPMGRGQETQYFGPGTRLLVL.

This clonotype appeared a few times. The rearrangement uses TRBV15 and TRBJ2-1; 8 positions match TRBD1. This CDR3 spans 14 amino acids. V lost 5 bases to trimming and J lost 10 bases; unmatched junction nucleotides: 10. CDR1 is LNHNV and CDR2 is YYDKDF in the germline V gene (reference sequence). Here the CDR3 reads CATSALTGVGEQFF. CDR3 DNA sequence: TGTGCCACCAGCGCCTTGACAGGGGTTGGGGAGCAGTTCTTC.

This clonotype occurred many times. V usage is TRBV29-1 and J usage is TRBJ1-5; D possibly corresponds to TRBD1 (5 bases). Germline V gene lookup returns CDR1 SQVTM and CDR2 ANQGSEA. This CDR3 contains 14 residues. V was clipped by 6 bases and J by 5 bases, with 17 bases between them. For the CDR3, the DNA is TGCAGCGTCGCATCAGGGTCGGGCGATCAGCCCCAGCATTTT. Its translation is CSVASGSGDQPQHF. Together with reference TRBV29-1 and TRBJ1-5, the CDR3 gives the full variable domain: SAVISQKPSRDICQRGTSLTIQCQVDSQVTMMFWYRQQPGQSLTLIATANQGSEATYESGFVIDKFPISRPNLTFSTLTVSNMSPEDSSIYLCSVASGSGDQPQHFGDGTRLSIL.

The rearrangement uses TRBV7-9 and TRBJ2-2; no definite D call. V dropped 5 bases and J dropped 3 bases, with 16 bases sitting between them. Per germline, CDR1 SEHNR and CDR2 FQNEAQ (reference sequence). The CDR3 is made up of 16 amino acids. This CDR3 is CASSPPVGSDTGELFF. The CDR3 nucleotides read TGTGCCAGCAGCCCACCAGTGGGGTCTGACACCGGGGAGCTGTTTTTT.

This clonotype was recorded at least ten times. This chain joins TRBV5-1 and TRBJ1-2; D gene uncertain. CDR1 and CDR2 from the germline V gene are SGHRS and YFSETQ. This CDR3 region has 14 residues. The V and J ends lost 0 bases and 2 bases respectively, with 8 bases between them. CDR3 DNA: TGCGCCAGCAGCTTGGACACCCGGAACTATGGCTACACCTTC. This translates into CASSLDTRNYGYTF. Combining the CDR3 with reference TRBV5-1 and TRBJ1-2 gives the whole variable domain KAGVTQTPRYLIKTRGQQVTLSCSPISGHRSVSWYQQTPGQGLQFLFEYFSETQRNKGNFPGRFSGRQFSNSRSEMNVSTLELGDSALYLCASSLDTRNYGYTFGSGTRLTVV.

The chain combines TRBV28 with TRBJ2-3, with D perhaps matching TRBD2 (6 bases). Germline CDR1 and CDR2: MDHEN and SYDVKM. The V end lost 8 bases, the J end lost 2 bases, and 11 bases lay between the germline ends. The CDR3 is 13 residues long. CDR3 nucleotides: TGTGCCAGCTACGGGAGATTCACAGATACGCAGTATTTT. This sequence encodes CASYGRFTDTQYF.

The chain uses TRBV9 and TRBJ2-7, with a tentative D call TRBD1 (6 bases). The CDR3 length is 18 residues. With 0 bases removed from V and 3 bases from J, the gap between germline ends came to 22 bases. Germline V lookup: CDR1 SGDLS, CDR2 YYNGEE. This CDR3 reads CASSVELRTVKGDYEQYF. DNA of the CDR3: TGTGCCAGCAGCGTAGAGCTCAGGACAGTCAAGGGTGACTACGAGCAGTACTTC.

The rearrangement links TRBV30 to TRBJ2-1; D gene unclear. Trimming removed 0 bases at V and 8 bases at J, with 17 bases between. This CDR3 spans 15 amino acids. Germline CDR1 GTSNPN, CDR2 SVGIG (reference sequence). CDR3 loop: CAWSVKPSPGHEQFF. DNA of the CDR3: TGTGCCTGGAGTGTAAAGCCCTCGCCGGGCCATGAGCAGTTCTTC. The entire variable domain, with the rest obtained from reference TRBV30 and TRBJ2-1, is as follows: SQTIHQWPATLVQPVGSPLSLECTVEGTSNPNLYWYRQAAGRGLQLLFYSVGIGQISSEVPQNLSASRPQDRQFILSSKKLLLSDSGFYLCAWSVKPSPGHEQFFGPGTRLTVL.

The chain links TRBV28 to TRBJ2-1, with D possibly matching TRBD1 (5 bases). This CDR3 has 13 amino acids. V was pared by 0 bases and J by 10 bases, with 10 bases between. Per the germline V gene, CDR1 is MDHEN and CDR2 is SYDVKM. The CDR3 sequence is CASSLWATEEQFF. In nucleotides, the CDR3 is TGTGCCAGCAGTTTATGGGCGACAGAGGAGCAGTTCTTC. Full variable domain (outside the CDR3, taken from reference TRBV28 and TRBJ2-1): DVKVTQSSRYLVKRTGEKVFLECVQDMDHENMFWYRQDPGLGLRLIYFSYDVKMKEKGDIPEGYSVSREKKERFSLILESASTNQTSMYLCASSLWATEEQFFGPGTRLTVL.

The CDR3: CASSLSGRNNNEQFF. The CDR3 nucleotides are TGTGCCAGCAGCTTAAGCGGGAGGAACAACAATGAGCAGTTCTTC. This chain links TRBV7-3 with TRBJ2-1, with 8 bases matching TRBD2. Germline CDR1 SGHTA, CDR2 FQGTGA. Trimming cost V 1 base and J 5 bases; bases outside gene matches: 4. The CDR3 consists of 15 residues.

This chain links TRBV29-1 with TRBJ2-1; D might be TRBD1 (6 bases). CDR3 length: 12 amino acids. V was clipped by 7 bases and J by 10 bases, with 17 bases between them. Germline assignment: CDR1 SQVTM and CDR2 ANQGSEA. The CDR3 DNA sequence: TGCAGCGCAGGGGACCGGTGGAGCGAGCAGTTCTTC. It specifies CSAGDRWSEQFF.

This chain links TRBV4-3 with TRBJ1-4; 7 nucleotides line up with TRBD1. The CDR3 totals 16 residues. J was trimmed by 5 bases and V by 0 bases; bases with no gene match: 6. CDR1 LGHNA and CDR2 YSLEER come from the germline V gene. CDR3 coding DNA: TGCGCCAGCAGCCAAGAGTTAGGGGGCTCGAATGAAAAACTGTTTTTT. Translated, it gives CASSQELGGSNEKLFF.

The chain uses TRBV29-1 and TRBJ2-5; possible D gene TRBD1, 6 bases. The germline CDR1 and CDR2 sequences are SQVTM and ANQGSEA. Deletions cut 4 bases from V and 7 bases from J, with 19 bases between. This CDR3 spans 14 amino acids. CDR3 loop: CSVVRTEAPRTQYF. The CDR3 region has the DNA TGCAGCGTTGTTAGGACAGAGGCCCCAAGGACCCAGTACTTC. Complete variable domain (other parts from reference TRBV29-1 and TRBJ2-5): SAVISQKPSRDICQRGTSLTIQCQVDSQVTMMFWYRQQPGQSLTLIATANQGSEATYESGFVIDKFPISRPNLTFSTLTVSNMSPEDSSIYLCSVVRTEAPRTQYFGPGTRLLVL.

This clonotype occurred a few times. DNA for the CDR3: TGCAGTGCTCCAACTAGCACGGGGACCGGGGAGCTGTTTTTT. Protein: CSAPTSTGTGELFF. V is TRBV20-1 and J is TRBJ2-2, with D perhaps matching TRBD2 (6 bases). This CDR3 is 14 amino acids long. Germline-derived CDR1 and CDR2 are DFQATT and SNEGSKA (reference sequence). V lost 5 bases and J 5 bases, leaving 15 bases between the germline ends.

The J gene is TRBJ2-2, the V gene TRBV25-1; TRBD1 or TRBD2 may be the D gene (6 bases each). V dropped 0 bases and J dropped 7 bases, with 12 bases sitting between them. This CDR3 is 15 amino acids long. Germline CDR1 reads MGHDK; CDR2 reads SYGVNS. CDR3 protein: CASSEYSRGVGELFF. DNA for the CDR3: TGTGCCAGCAGTGAATATTCGAGGGGGGTCGGGGAGCTGTTTTTT.

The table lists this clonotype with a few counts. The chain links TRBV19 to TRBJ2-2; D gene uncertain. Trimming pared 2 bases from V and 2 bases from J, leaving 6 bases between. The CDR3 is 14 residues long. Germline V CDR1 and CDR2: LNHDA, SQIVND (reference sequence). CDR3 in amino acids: CASSITDNTGELFF. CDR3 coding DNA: TGTGCCAGTAGTATAACTGACAACACCGGGGAGCTGTTTTTT.

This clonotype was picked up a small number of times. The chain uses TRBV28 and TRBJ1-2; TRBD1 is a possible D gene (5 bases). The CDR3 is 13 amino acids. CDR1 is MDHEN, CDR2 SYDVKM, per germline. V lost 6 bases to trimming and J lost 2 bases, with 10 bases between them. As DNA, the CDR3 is TGTGCCAGCAGCAGACAGACGAACTATGGCTACACCTTC. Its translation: CASSRQTNYGYTF.

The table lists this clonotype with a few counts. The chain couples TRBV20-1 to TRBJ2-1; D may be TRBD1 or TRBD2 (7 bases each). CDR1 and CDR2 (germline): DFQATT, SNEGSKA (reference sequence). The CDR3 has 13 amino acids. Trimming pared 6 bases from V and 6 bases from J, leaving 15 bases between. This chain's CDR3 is CSAGGGGPNEQFF. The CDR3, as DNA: TGCAGTGCCGGGGGAGGGGGCCCCAATGAGCAGTTCTTC.

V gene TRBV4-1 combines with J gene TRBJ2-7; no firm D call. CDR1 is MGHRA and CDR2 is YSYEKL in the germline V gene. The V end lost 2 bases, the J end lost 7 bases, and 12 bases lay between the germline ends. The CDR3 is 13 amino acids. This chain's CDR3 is CASSQLLTWEQYF. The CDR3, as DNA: TGCGCCAGCAGCCAACTACTTACGTGGGAGCAGTACTTC.

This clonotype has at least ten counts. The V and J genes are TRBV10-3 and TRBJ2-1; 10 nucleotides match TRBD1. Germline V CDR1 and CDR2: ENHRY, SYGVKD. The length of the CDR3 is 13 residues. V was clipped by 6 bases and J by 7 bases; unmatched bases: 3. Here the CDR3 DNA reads TGTGCCATCAGGCCGGGACAGGGGAATGAGCAGTTCTTC. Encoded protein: CAIRPGQGNEQFF.

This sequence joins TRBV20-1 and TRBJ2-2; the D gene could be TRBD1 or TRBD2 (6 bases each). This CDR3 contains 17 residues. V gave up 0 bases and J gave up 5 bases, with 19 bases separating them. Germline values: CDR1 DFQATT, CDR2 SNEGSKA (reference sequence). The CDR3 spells CSARDFQSGGATGELFF. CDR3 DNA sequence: TGCAGTGCTAGAGATTTCCAGTCCGGGGGCGCGACCGGGGAGCTGTTTTTT.